This T cell receptor (beta chain) was identified during a study of cytomegalovirus exposure and HLA in healthy donors. The V gene's germline CDR1 is MGHDK and CDR2 SYGVNS. Between the trimmed V and J ends, which lost 2 bases and 4 bases, there was a span of 6 bases. The CDR3 sequence is 13 residues long. The PCR made use of 60 Vbeta and 13 Jbeta primers. TCRdb keeps only in-frame clones here, not all; method: immunoSEQ multiplex PCR. The sample lists 150,000 to 200,000 clones, around 75% occurring once. Input material: PBMCs. This TCR was sampled from a female donor in good health and CMV-seronegative. This sequence joins TRBV25-1 and TRBJ2-1; D is unresolved. This CDR3 reads CASSERRYNEQFF. CDR3 in DNA: TGTGCCAGCAGTGAACGGCGGTACAATGAGCAGTTCTTC.